The sequence of this T cell receptor (beta chain) was determined in a study of early T cells in non-severe SARS-CoV-2 infection. On the study more broadly: Sequencing input comprised bulk RNA from unsorted whole blood; chain pairing was not available. Overall study results and limits: VDJdb-based annotation leaned toward anti-spike CD8 responses and missed private and CD4 specificities.

As concerns this clonotype: What it binds is unknown.

The TCR library protocol was used to attach unique molecular identifiers. These identifiers were attached to individual cDNA molecules. TCRdb ran MiXCR on the 5' RACE reads and lists one entry per CDR3 protein. The data hold some 67,000 distinct CDR3 sequences, with 9% to 10% observed a single time. Losses at the gene ends were 6 bases for V and 3 bases for J; bases not matched to a gene: 3. Germline-derived CDR1 and CDR2 are MDHEN and SYDVKM. The CDR3 contains 14 residues. The sequence derives from an adult who was a healthcare worker with PCR-confirmed SARS-CoV-2 infection or an uninfected control (not recorded which). The starting material was whole blood, obtained at baseline. V and J are TRBV28 and TRBJ2-3, with 10 bases aligning to TRBD2. CDR3: CASRLSGRTDTQYF. The CDR3 DNA is TGTGCCAGCAGGCTTAGCGGGAGGACAGATACGCAGTATTTT.